This TCR beta chain came from a study of blood T cell repertoires in COVID-19. The J segment lost 0 bases and the V segment lost 3 bases, leaving 11 bases of the junction unmatched. CDR1 is LNHDA and CDR2 is SQIVND in the germline V gene (reference sequence). This CDR3 has 18 residues. Clones were sequenced by immunoSEQ multiplex PCR, and TCRdb holds only the in-frame ones, with some missing. The data contain more than 200,000 clones, about 89% of them singletons. The V call is TRBV19, the J call TRBJ1-1; the match to TRBD1 covers 9 bases. Sequencing was done on a sample of PBMCs or T cells enriched from blood (not recorded which). The receptor was derived from a woman in her thirties who had recovered from COVID-19. In DNA form, the CDR3 reads TGTGCCAGTAGTATTGCCCGGGACAGGGCTCCGATGAACACTGAAGCTTTCTTT. This sequence encodes CASSIARDRAPMNTEAFF.